This T cell receptor beta chain was recorded in a study of blood T cell repertoires in COVID-19. Study-wide context: Recovered status applied to Cohort 3 donors who had two consecutive negative PCRs. It also applied to those with clearance or with symptom resolution.

The CDR3 is made up of 16 amino acids. V shed 5 bases and J 6 bases; nucleotides not matched to a gene: 13. Germline V gene lookup returns CDR1 SGHTA and CDR2 FQGNSA. The data were produced by immunoSEQ multiplex PCR, yet TCRdb's version contains in-frame clones alone and is incomplete. The sample lists 300,000 to 450,000 clones, around 87% seen once, with roughly 2% in the top ten. The source of this sequence is a middle-aged man in a cohort exposed to, infected with or recovered from COVID-19 (not recorded which). The chain recombines TRBV7-2 with TRBJ2-7; 10 bases align to TRBD2. The specimen sequenced was PBMCs or T cells enriched from blood (not recorded which). The CDR3 sequence: CASSLSGTSVSGEQYF. Here the CDR3 DNA reads TGTGCCAGCAGCCTATCCGGGACTAGCGTTTCGGGCGAGCAGTACTTC.